Following are 29 T cell receptor beta chains from one sample sequenced in a study of T-cell reconstitution after alpha-beta-depleted transplantation in children. Unique molecular identifiers featured in how the TCRbeta library was prepared. TCRdb independently ran MiXCR on the PCR reads; one entry per CDR3 protein. The sample contains about 210,000 distinct CDR3 sequences, about a sixth of which appear only once. The sample was PBMCs, mostly from graft donor cells, taken 360 days after TCRalphabeta/CD19-depleted stem cell transplant. The source is a male patient aged 2-15 years who had a stem cell transplant for acute lymphoblastic leukemia, so the T cells may come from the graft donor.

This clonotype was counted ten times or more. V and J are TRBV5-1 and TRBJ1-1, with 8 bases identical to TRBD1. Per the germline V gene, CDR1 is SGHRS and CDR2 is YFSETQ. Germline trimming cut 4 bases from V and 4 bases from J; bases unmatched to any gene: 6. The CDR3 length is 14 residues. The DNA for the CDR3 is TGCGCCAGCAGCCCGGGACAGGTTAGCACTGAAGCTTTCTTT. This gives the protein CASSPGQVSTEAFF. Based on the CDR3 plus reference TRBV5-1 and TRBJ1-1, the full variable domain is KAGVTQTPRYLIKTRGQQVTLSCSPISGHRSVSWYQQTPGQGLQFLFEYFSETQRNKGNFPGRFSGRQFSNSRSEMNVSTLELGDSALYLCASSPGQVSTEAFFGQGTRLTVV.

This clonotype came up a few times. V gene TRBV4-2 combines with J gene TRBJ2-1; TRBD1 agrees at 9 bases. V trimming: 0 bases; J trimming: 8 bases; junction bases outside the gene matches: 5. Germline lookup yields CDR1 LGHNA and CDR2 YNFKEQ. The CDR3 sequence is 15 residues long. CDR3: CASSQEGTGRDEQFF. The CDR3 nucleotides are TGTGCCAGCAGCCAAGAGGGGACAGGGCGGGATGAGCAGTTCTTC.

Only a few counts were recorded for this clonotype. The chain recombines TRBV12-3 or TRBV12-4 with TRBJ2-5, with D possibly being TRBD2 (6 bases). The germline V and J ends were trimmed by 5 bases and 8 bases, with 15 bases remaining between them. The CDR3 extends over 13 amino acids. The CDR3 reads CASSTQDGGTQYF. In DNA form, the CDR3 reads TGTGCCAGCAGTACCCAGGACGGGGGAACCCAGTACTTC.

The chain combines TRBV20-1 with TRBJ2-3, with TRBD2 matching 10 bases. The germline gives CDR1 DFQATT, CDR2 SNEGSKA (reference sequence). The CDR3 has 15 amino acids. With V trimmed by 1 base and J by 4 bases, 5 bases remained unmatched. This CDR3 reads CSARVLAGGSDTQYF. The CDR3 DNA is TGCAGTGCTAGAGTGTTAGCGGGGGGTTCAGATACGCAGTATTTT.

This clonotype was picked up a small number of times. V is TRBV2 and J is TRBJ1-1; D is unclear. The V end lost 3 bases, the J end lost 2 bases, and 13 bases lay between the germline ends. The germline V gene encodes CDR1 SNHLY and CDR2 FYNNEI. CDR3 length equals 15 residues. For the CDR3, the DNA is TGTGCCAGCAGTGAGGCGATCCCGGGTAACACTGAAGCTTTCTTT. Protein sequence: CASSEAIPGNTEAFF.

Only a few counts were recorded for this clonotype. The chain joins TRBV29-1 to TRBJ2-6, with no clear D. The CDR3 length is 12 residues. Germline V gene lookup returns CDR1 SQVTM and CDR2 ANQGSEA. Trimming pared 7 bases from V and 0 bases from J, leaving 4 bases between. CDR3: CSALSGANVLTF. As DNA, the CDR3 is TGCAGCGCCCTCTCTGGGGCCAACGTCCTGACTTTC.

This clonotype has at least ten counts. The rearrangement uses TRBV4-3 and TRBJ2-5, with 9 positions matching TRBD2. The CDR3 runs to 16 residues. The germline gives CDR1 LGHNA, CDR2 YSLEER. The junction had 9 bases not matched to a gene; V was cut back by 3 bases and J by 4 bases. Here the CDR3 DNA reads TGCGCCAGCAGCCACGATCTAGCGGGGAGCGGAGAGACCCAGTACTTC. As protein: CASSHDLAGSGETQYF.

At least ten counts were recorded for this clonotype. The chain carries TRBV28 and TRBJ2-7, with 9 bases fitting TRBD1. Per germline, CDR1 MDHEN and CDR2 SYDVKM. This CDR3 has 14 amino acids. Trimming at V came to 6 bases and at J to 7 bases, leaving 10 bases not matched to a gene. DNA of the CDR3: TGTGCCAGCAGCTCAGAACAGGGGGCTAGGGAGCAGTACTTC. It codes for CASSSEQGAREQYF.

This clonotype was seen a few times. This chain links TRBV25-1 with TRBJ2-2; D not resolved. CDR3 size: 15 residues. The germline CDR1 and CDR2 sequences are MGHDK and SYGVNS. V was trimmed by 1 base and J by 2 bases, leaving 8 bases between them. CDR3 sequence reads: CASSESRLNTGELFF. In nucleotides, the CDR3 is TGTGCCAGCAGTGAATCAAGGTTAAACACCGGGGAGCTGTTTTTT.

The rearrangement uses TRBV11-1 and TRBJ2-4, with TRBD1 as a possible D gene (6 bases). V lost 4 bases, J lost 5 bases, and 12 bases lay in between. Germline CDR1 is SGHAT and CDR2 is FQDESV (reference sequence). The CDR3 sequence is 14 residues long. CDR3 in amino acids: CASSSWTDQNIQYF. Here the CDR3 DNA reads TGTGCCAGCAGCTCTTGGACAGATCAAAACATTCAGTACTTC.

This clonotype appeared a few times. This sequence joins TRBV10-2 and TRBJ2-5; D possibly corresponds to TRBD1 (6 bases). The length of the CDR3 is 16 residues. With 4 bases removed from V and 2 bases from J, the gap between germline ends came to 17 bases. Germline CDR1 WSHSY, CDR2 SAAADI. The CDR3 nucleotides read TGCGCCAGCAGTGGGGCCCGGGACAAACCTCAAGAGACCCAGTACTTC. Translation gives CASSGARDKPQETQYF.

The chain recombines TRBV11-2 with TRBJ2-1; 10 bases line up with TRBD2. The germline V gene has CDR1 SGHAT and CDR2 FQNNGV. The CDR3 length is 15 residues. The V segment lost 5 bases and the J segment 8 bases; nucleotides outside the gene matches: 9. The CDR3 reads CASSIAGGTTDEQFF. The CDR3 bases are TGTGCCAGCAGCATAGCGGGGGGAACCACGGATGAGCAGTTCTTC.

This clonotype was seen more than once but under ten times. The chain has TRBV12-3 or TRBV12-4 and TRBJ2-3; D perhaps matches TRBD1 (6 bases). The CDR3 runs 15 residues. V lost 4 bases and J lost 8, with 19 bases in between. The CDR3 DNA sequence: TGTGCCAGCAGTTGGGCCGTGGGGGCCCTAGGTACGCAGTATTTT. Protein: CASSWAVGALGTQYF.

This clonotype came up a few times. J is TRBJ2-7 and V is TRBV18; D ambiguous. Trimming took 3 bases from V and 5 from J, leaving 14 bases between them. This CDR3 has 14 amino acids. CDR1 and CDR2 (germline): KGHSH, LQKENI. The CDR3 DNA reads as TGTGCCAGCTCACCTCCAAACTCGGTCCACGAGCAGTACTTC. Protein sequence: CASSPPNSVHEQYF. Supplemented by reference TRBV18 and TRBJ2-7, the full variable domain reads NAGVMQNPRHLVRRRGQEARLRCSPMKGHSHVYWYRQLPEEGLKFMVYLQKENIIDESGMPKERFSAEFPKEGPSILRIQQVVRGDSAAYFCASSPPNSVHEQYFGPGTRLTVT.

This clonotype was seen a handful of times. The chain uses TRBV4-3 and TRBJ2-2; D perhaps matches TRBD2 (6 bases). CDR1 and CDR2 from the germline V gene are LGHNA and YSLEER. The length of the CDR3 is 15 residues. V shed 5 bases and J shed 1 base, with 11 bases lying between them. The CDR3 loop reads CASSMRGWNTGELFF. CDR3 sequence (DNA): TGCGCCAGCAGCATGCGGGGTTGGAACACCGGGGAGCTGTTTTTT.

The chain employs TRBV19 and TRBJ2-5; 13 bases are shared with TRBD2. Looked up from germline, CDR1 is LNHDA and CDR2 is SQIVND (reference sequence). V lost 1 base, J lost 4 bases, and 3 bases stayed unmatched. The CDR3 sequence is 16 residues long. This CDR3 reads CASSIAGLAGAETQYF. The CDR3 DNA is TGTGCCAGTAGTATAGCCGGACTAGCGGGAGCAGAGACCCAGTACTTC.

This clonotype was seen repeatedly, ten times or more. CDR3 sequence (DNA): TGTGCCAGCCGAAGACTAGCGGGAAGCACAGATACGCAGTATTTT. As protein: CASRRLAGSTDTQYF. The chain joins TRBV12-3 or TRBV12-4 to TRBJ2-3; 11 bases fit TRBD2. Trimming cost V 8 bases and J 0 bases; bases outside gene matches: 4. CDR3 length: 15 residues.

The gene calls are TRBV29-1 and TRBJ1-1; no reliable D call. This CDR3 spans 12 amino acids. V lost 4 bases, J lost 5 bases, and 11 bases lay in between. The germline V gene has CDR1 SQVTM and CDR2 ANQGSEA. CDR3: CSVAMDGTEAFF. The CDR3 nucleotides are TGCAGCGTTGCGATGGACGGGACTGAAGCTTTCTTT.

This chain connects TRBV20-1 to TRBJ2-7; TRBD2 is a possible D gene (5 bases). Looked up from germline, CDR1 is DFQATT and CDR2 is SNEGSKA (reference sequence). Trimming shortened V by 6 bases and J by 7 bases, and 19 bases separated the two germline ends. This CDR3 contains 13 residues. The CDR3 protein is CSASMGSPGEQYF. The CDR3 nucleotides are TGCAGTGCGTCAATGGGCAGCCCGGGGGAGCAGTACTTC.

The chain joins TRBV24-1 to TRBJ1-6; maybe TRBD1 (5 bases). The CDR3 extends over 16 amino acids. V lost 2 bases to trimming and J lost 7 bases, with 14 bases between them. The germline V gene has CDR1 KGHDR and CDR2 SFDVKD. CDR3 in DNA: TGTGCCACCAGTGATTCCAGGGAAGGGTGGAATTCACCCCTCCACTTT. Translated, it gives CATSDSREGWNSPLHF.

This rearrangement joins TRBV2 to TRBJ2-7; D gene ambiguous. V lost 2 bases, J lost 8 bases, and 10 bases lay in between. Per the germline V gene, CDR1 is SNHLY and CDR2 is FYNNEI. The CDR3 sequence is 12 residues long. The CDR3 sequence is CASSERQAKQYF. For the CDR3, the DNA is TGTGCCAGCAGTGAAAGGCAGGCCAAGCAGTACTTC.

This chain links TRBV25-1 with TRBJ2-7; tentative D call: TRBD1 (6 bases). The CDR3 spans 11 residues. The V end was cut by 10 bases, the J end by 12 bases, with 19 bases between. Germline CDR1 reads MGHDK; CDR2 reads SYGVNS. The CDR3 is CAMTLMGALYF. The CDR3 nucleotides read TGTGCCATGACTCTAATGGGGGCTTTGTACTTC.

This clonotype has only a few counts. The J gene is TRBJ1-1, the V gene TRBV5-1, with 7 positions matching TRBD1. Germline CDR1 reads SGHRS; CDR2 reads YFSETQ. The CDR3 totals 15 residues. V lost 4 bases and J lost 5; bases outside the gene matches: 11. The CDR3 DNA follows: TGCGCCAGCAGCGAACAGGGGACGCGAGGGACTGAAGCTTTCTTT. Amino acids: CASSEQGTRGTEAFF.

The sample holds a few counts of this clonotype. This rearrangement joins TRBV7-2 to TRBJ2-7, with D unclear. Trimming shortened V by 1 base and J by 2 bases, and 15 bases separated the two germline ends. Germline V CDR1 and CDR2: SGHTA, FQGNSA. There are 16 residues in the CDR3. The CDR3 DNA is TGTGCCAGCAGCTTAGTCACGGACGTAGCACCCTACGAGCAGTACTTC. It encodes CASSLVTDVAPYEQYF.

Judged by abundance, this clonotype is medium-sized. The gene calls are TRBV7-9 and TRBJ2-4, with unresolved D. Trimming took off 6 bases at V and 2 bases at J, with 11 bases between the two ends. The CDR3 is 14 amino acids. CDR1 and CDR2 from the germline V gene are SEHNR and FQNEAQ (reference sequence). Written as DNA, the CDR3 is TGTGCCAGCAGTGGAGAGACCACCAAAAACATTCAGTACTTC. It encodes CASSGETTKNIQYF.

This clonotype was seen just once. The genes are TRBV20-1 and TRBJ1-2; 8 nucleotides agree with TRBD1. Germline assignment: CDR1 DFQATT and CDR2 SNEGSKA (reference sequence). J lost 3 bases, V lost 0 bases, and 18 bases had no gene match. The CDR3 runs to 19 residues. CDR3 in amino acids: CSARDYDRTGSGGYYGYTF. The CDR3 DNA reads TGCAGTGCTAGAGATTACGATCGGACAGGGTCAGGGGGGTACTATGGCTACACCTTC.

This clonotype was seen only a few times. The rearrangement uses TRBV5-1 and TRBJ2-1; D is possibly TRBD2 (5 bases). V was shortened by 1 base and J by 8 bases, with 7 bases between the two germline ends. The germline V gene encodes CDR1 SGHRS and CDR2 YFSETQ. The CDR3 has 12 residues. CDR3 nucleotides: TGCGCCAGCAGCTTGAACGGGGATGAGCAGTTCTTC. Translated: CASSLNGDEQFF.

The sample holds a few counts of this clonotype. The CDR3 loop is CSAKGAPDTQYF. In DNA, the CDR3 is TGCAGTGCTAAAGGGGCGCCAGATACGCAGTATTTT. The chain carries TRBV20-1 and TRBJ2-3, with D perhaps TRBD1 (5 bases). Germline CDR1 DFQATT, CDR2 SNEGSKA (reference sequence). Trimming cost V 4 bases and J 4 bases, with 9 bases left between them. There are 12 residues in the CDR3.

The sample holds a few counts of this clonotype. J is TRBJ1-6 and V is TRBV12-3 or TRBV12-4; no definite D call. CDR3 size: 15 residues. Trimming took 8 bases from V and 0 from J, leaving 11 bases between them. The CDR3 spells CASSSLTSYNSPLHF. The CDR3 DNA reads TGTGCCAGCTCCAGTCTGACCTCCTATAATTCACCCCTCCACTTT.